A single sample gave rise to the 5 T cell receptor beta chains below, sequenced in a study of cytomegalovirus exposure and HLA in healthy donors. The PCR was carried out with 60 Vbeta primers and 13 Jbeta primers. Some clones are missing from TCRdb's copy, which holds only in-frame ones; the method was immunoSEQ multiplex PCR. This table holds 150,000 to 200,000 clones, approximately 80% found once. The sample was PBMCs. These receptors all come from a woman aged 45-60 years in good health and CMV-seronegative.

J is TRBJ1-5 and V is TRBV28, with D unresolved. The CDR3 sequence is 14 residues long. Trimming took off 7 bases at V and 9 bases at J, with 19 bases between the two ends. From germline, CDR1 is MDHEN and CDR2 SYDVKM. The CDR3 region has the DNA TGTGCCAGCATCGCCGGGAGGGAGCCTGGGCCCCAGCATTTT. It translates to CASIAGREPGPQHF.

The chain uses TRBV6-5 and TRBJ1-4, with 7 bases lining up with TRBD1. The V gene's germline CDR1 is MNHEY and CDR2 SVGAGI. V lost 0 bases to trimming and J lost 8 bases; unmatched junction nucleotides: 9. The CDR3 runs 16 residues. The CDR3: CASSYSPQGRREKLFF. DNA for the CDR3: TGTGCCAGCAGTTACTCGCCACAGGGGCGGAGGGAAAAACTGTTTTTT.

The gene calls are TRBV6-5 and TRBJ2-1, with TRBD2 matching over 9 bases. Germline V gene lookup returns CDR1 MNHEY and CDR2 SVGAGI. V gave up 2 bases and J gave up 8 bases; unmatched junction bases: 10. The CDR3 runs 16 residues. The CDR3 DNA follows: TGTGCCAGCAGTTACGTTAAGCTAGCGGGGAAGGATGAGCAGTTCTTC. Translating it yields CASSYVKLAGKDEQFF.

The chain couples TRBV5-6 to TRBJ1-5; D is ambiguous. This CDR3 contains 15 residues. Deletions cut 4 bases from V and 3 bases from J, with 14 bases between. The germline CDR1 and CDR2 sequences are SGHDT and YYEEEE. The CDR3 region is CASSQSGGNNQPQHF. The CDR3, as DNA: TGTGCCAGCAGCCAATCGGGCGGGAACAATCAGCCCCAGCATTTT.

The chain has TRBV5-1 and TRBJ2-7, with D tentatively TRBD1 (6 bases). The CDR3 length is 15 residues. Trimming took 0 bases from V and 3 from J, leaving 13 bases between them. Germline V gene sequence: CDR1 SGHRS, CDR2 YFSETQ. The CDR3 protein is CASSLVPGVDYEQYF. CDR3 coding DNA: TGCGCCAGCAGCTTGGTCCCAGGGGTTGACTACGAGCAGTACTTC.